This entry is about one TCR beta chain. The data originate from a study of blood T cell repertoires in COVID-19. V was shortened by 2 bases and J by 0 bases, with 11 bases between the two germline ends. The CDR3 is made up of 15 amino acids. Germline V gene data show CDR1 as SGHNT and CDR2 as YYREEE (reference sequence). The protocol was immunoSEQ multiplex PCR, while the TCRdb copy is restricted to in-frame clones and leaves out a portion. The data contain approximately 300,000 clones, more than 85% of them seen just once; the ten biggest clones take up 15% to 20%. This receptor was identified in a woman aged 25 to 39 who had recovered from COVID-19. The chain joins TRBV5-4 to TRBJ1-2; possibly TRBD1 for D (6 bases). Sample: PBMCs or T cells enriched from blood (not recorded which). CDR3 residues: CASSFYDRPNYGYTF. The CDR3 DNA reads TGTGCCAGCAGCTTTTACGACAGGCCTAACTATGGCTACACCTTC.